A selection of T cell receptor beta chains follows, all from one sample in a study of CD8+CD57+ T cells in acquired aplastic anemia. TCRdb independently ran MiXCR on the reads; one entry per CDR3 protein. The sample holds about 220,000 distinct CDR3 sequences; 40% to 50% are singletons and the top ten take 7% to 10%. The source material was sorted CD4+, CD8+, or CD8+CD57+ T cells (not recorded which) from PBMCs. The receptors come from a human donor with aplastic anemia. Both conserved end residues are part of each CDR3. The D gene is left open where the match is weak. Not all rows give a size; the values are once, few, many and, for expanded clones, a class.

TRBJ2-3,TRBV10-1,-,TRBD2,TGCGCCAGCAGTGATACTAGCGGGGGGGCAGATACGCAGTATTTT,CASSDTSGGADTQYF
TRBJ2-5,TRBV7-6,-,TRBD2,TGTGCCAGCAGTTTGGAACTAGCGGGGGGACAAGAGACCCAGTACTTC,CASSLELAGGQETQYF
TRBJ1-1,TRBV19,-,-,TGTGCCAGTAGATCATCTAGGGCTTGGACTGAAGCTTTCTTT,CASRSSRAWTEAFF
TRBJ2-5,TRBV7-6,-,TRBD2,TGTGCCAGCAGCTTAGGGACTAGCGGGGGGGAAGAGACCCAGTACTTC,CASSLGTSGGEETQYF
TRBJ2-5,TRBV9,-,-,TGTGCCAGCAGCGAACAAGGACTACCACAAGAGACCCAGTACTTC,CASSEQGLPQETQYF
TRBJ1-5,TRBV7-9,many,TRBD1,TGTGCCAGCAGCTTATTGACAGGGGAGCAGCCCCAGCATTTT,CASSLLTGEQPQHF
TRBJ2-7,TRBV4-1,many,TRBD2,TGCGCCAGCAGCCAAGTTACCAGCGGGAGCCACGAGCAGTACTTC,CASSQVTSGSHEQYF
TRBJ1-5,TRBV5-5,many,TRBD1,TGTGCCAGCAGCCAGGGGACAGGGCTTAGCAATCAGCCCCAGCATTTT,CASSQGTGLSNQPQHF
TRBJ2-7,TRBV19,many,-,TGTGCCAGTAGTACCCCGACGGCTCTCTCCTACGAGCAGTACTTC,CASSTPTALSYEQYF
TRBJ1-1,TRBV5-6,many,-,TGTGCCAGCAGCTGGACGTTCCCGAACACTGAAGCTTTCTTT,CASSWTFPNTEAFF
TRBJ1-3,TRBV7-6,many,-,TGTGCCAGCAGCTTAGAAGGGTTGGGAAACACCATATATTTT,CASSLEGLGNTIYF
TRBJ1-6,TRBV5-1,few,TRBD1,TGCGCCAGCAGCTTGGCTGGTTTCAGGGGGCGAGGCTCCTATAATTCACCCCTCCACTTT,CASSLAGFRGRGSYNSPLHF
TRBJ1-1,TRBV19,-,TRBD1,TGTGCTAGAGGGACAGGGGACACTGAAGCTTTCTTT,CARGTGDTEAFF
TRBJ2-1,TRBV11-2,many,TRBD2,TGTGCCAGCAGCTTAGTGGTACTAGCGGGAACTACTTCCTACAATGAGCAGTTCTTC,CASSLVVLAGTTSYNEQFF
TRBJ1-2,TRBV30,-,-,TGTGCCTGGAGCGACGGGGTTAAGGATGGCTACACCTTC,CAWSDGVKDGYTF